This T cell receptor beta chain came from a study of neurological immune-mediated disorders. The germline gives CDR1 SGHKS, CDR2 YYEKEE (reference sequence). The CDR3 is 16 amino acids. Deletions cut 4 bases from V and 0 bases from J, with 14 bases between. Study-wide findings and caveats: Multiple sclerosis, the disease with the least TCR clonal expansion, fell below healthy controls, whereas HTLV-1-associated myelopathy showed the most. No CDR3 amino acid sequences were shared by expanded clones across subjects, suggesting private repertoires in all groups. Among 34 multiple sclerosis patients, phylogenetic grouping put the repertoires of 18 into a single related-CDR3 cluster, a possible signature.

In its sample, this clonotype was seen many times. Antigen unknown. Whenever a sequencing run was performed, it yielded over 180 million TCR-beta sequences from 15-18 subjects. MiXCR was run by TCRdb on the 5' RACE reads, yielding one entry per CDR3 protein. The sample includes roughly 88,000 distinct CDR3 sequences, roughly 3.5% seen only once; the top ten take less than 3%. Material: PBMCs. This TCR was sampled from a woman aged 45 to 65 with multiple sclerosis. The chain joins TRBV5-5 to TRBJ1-3; possibly TRBD1 for D (5 bases). The CDR3 sequence is CASSALPGLSGNTIYF. The DNA of the CDR3 is TGTGCCAGCAGCGCCTTGCCGGGACTCTCTGGAAACACCATATATTTT.